A selection of T cell receptor beta chains follows, all from one sample in a study of sequential checkpoint blockade in melanoma. Sequenced by immunoSEQ multiplex PCR; TCRdb stores in-frame clones only, minus some. The sample records about 21,000 clones, approximately 80% being singletons. Source: CD8+ T cells sorted from blood (inferred from file names), taken from a patient given nivolumab and ipilimumab in sequence. All receptors come from a human donor with melanoma. Both conserved end residues are part of each CDR3. The D gene is left open where the match is weak. Clone size, where shown, is once, few, many, or a class for clones that have expanded.

>TRBJ2-3|-|TRBD1|13|TRBV7-8
TGTGCCAGCAGCCTTGACAGGGGAGATACGCAGTATTTT
CASSLDRGDTQYF
>TRBJ2-7|-|-|11|TRBV19
TGTGCCAGTAGTATCAACCGGGAGCAGTACTTC
CASSINREQYF
>TRBJ2-2|-|-|13|TRBV25-1
TGTGCCAGCAGTGGGGGGGACACCGGGGAGCTGTTTTTT
CASSGGDTGELFF
>TRBJ2-7|once|-|12|TRBV6-1
TGTGCCAGCATCTATCAAACCTACGAGCAGTACTTC
CASIYQTYEQYF
>TRBJ1-1|-|-|15|TRBV7-2
TGTGCCAGCAGCCTCAGAGGCCAGACTAACACTGAAGCTTTCTTT
CASSLRGQTNTEAFF
>TRBJ2-2|-|TRBD1|16|TRBV11-2
TGTGCCAGCAGCTTTTTAGGGACAGGGGGCACCGGGGAGCTGTTTTTT
CASSFLGTGGTGELFF
>TRBJ1-2|-|-|13|TRBV28
TGTGCCAGCAACCGAGACAGGACTTATGGCTACACCTTC
CASNRDRTYGYTF
>TRBJ1-2|-|TRBD1|14|TRBV9
TGTGCCAGCAGCATCGGGACAGGGGGCTATGGCTACACCTTC
CASSIGTGGYGYTF
>TRBJ2-1|once|TRBD2|15|TRBV7-9
TGTGCCAGCATTAGTTTAGCGGGATTCGAAGATGAGCAGTTCTTC
CASISLAGFEDEQFF
>TRBJ2-2|-|TRBD2|23|TRBV29-1
TGCAGCGTTGAAGATCCTGACGGGACTAGCGGGAGGCCTCCGAAGGGGATCTCCGGGGAGCTGTTTTTT
CSVEDPDGTSGRPPKGISGELFF
>TRBJ2-4|-|TRBD1|14|TRBV5-4
TGTGCCAGCAGCCCGGACAGGGGGTTATACATTCAGTACTTC
CASSPDRGLYIQYF
>TRBJ2-7|-|-|13|TRBV5-6
TGTGCCAGCAGGGTATCCGCCTCCTACGAGCAGTACTTC
CASRVSASYEQYF
>TRBJ1-2|medium-sized|-|13|TRBV10-3
TGTGCCATCAACAGGGAGGGTCCCTATGGCTACACCTTC
CAINREGPYGYTF
>TRBJ1-5|-|-|13|TRBV19
TGTGCCAGTACCCCGACAGGTTTCCAGCCCCAGCATTTT
CASTPTGFQPQHF
>TRBJ2-3|few|TRBD1|17|TRBV9
TGTGCCAGCAGCGTGGGGGGAGGGACAGGGTACCGGGATACGCAGTATTTT
CASSVGGGTGYRDTQYF
>TRBJ1-2|-|-|15|TRBV27
TGTGCCAGCAGTTTATCCACAGGGTCCCTATATGGCTACACCTTC
CASSLSTGSLYGYTF
>TRBJ1-3|-|-|14|TRBV6-1
TGTGCCAGCAGTCTCGGAGGTTCTGGAAACACCATATATTTT
CASSLGGSGNTIYF
>TRBJ2-1|-|-|14|TRBV27
TGTGCCAACTCCTTTTCCGATACCACTAATGAGCAGTTCTTC
CANSFSDTTNEQFF
>TRBJ2-2|-|-|13|TRBV28
TGTGCCAGCTGGACAAGCTTCACCGGGGAGCTGTTTTTT
CASWTSFTGELFF
>TRBJ1-2|-|-|14|TRBV5-1
TGCGCCAGCAGCTTGGCCTGGCCTAACTATGGCTACACCTTC
CASSLAWPNYGYTF
>TRBJ2-5|-|-|15|TRBV27
TGTGCCAGCAGTTTATCTTCTGGAACCGGGGAGACCCAGTACTTC
CASSLSSGTGETQYF
>TRBJ1-1|-|-|15|TRBV5-1
TGCGCCAGCAGCGCCGCACAGGGCATGAACACTGAAGCTTTCTTT
CASSAAQGMNTEAFF
>TRBJ2-7|-|-|12|TRBV11-2
TGTGCCAGCAGCTTGGGAGCTTACGAGCAGTACTTC
CASSLGAYEQYF
>TRBJ2-2|-|-|17|TRBV7-9
TGTGCCAGCAGCTTAGTTTGGGGCCAGCCGAACACCGGGGAGCTGTTTTTT
CASSLVWGQPNTGELFF
>TRBJ2-7|-|-|15|TRBV6-5
TGTGCCAGCAGTTACTCGGCCGCGGAATTCTACGAGCAGTACTTC
CASSYSAAEFYEQYF
>TRBJ2-5|-|TRBD2|13|TRBV10-1
TGCGCCAGCAGTCGCGGGACTAAAGAGACCCAGTACTTC
CASSRGTKETQYF
>TRBJ2-1|once|-|15|TRBV15
TGTGCCACCAGCAACGGACAGTTCTCCTACAATGAGCAGTTCTTC
CATSNGQFSYNEQFF
>TRBJ1-2|-|-|15|TRBV19
TGTGCCAGTAGTATCGTTGTGGACAGCCTCTATGGCTACACCTTC
CASSIVVDSLYGYTF
>TRBJ1-4|-|-|14|TRBV15
TGTGCCACCAGCAGCGGGTCGTTTAATGAAAAACTGTTTTTT
CATSSGSFNEKLFF
>TRBJ1-1|-|-|15|TRBV4-1
TGCGCCAGCAGCCAAGATCCAGTTATGAACACTGAAGCTTTCTTT
CASSQDPVMNTEAFF
>TRBJ2-3|-|TRBD2|17|TRBV7-3
TGTGCCAGCAGCTTGGGACTAGCGGGAGGGCGCACAGATACGCAGTATTTT
CASSLGLAGGRTDTQYF
>TRBJ2-1|-|-|19|TRBV18
TGTGCCAGCTCACCACCAAGAGGGAGTAATGGCGGGGGCTTCAATGAGCAGTTCTTC
CASSPPRGSNGGGFNEQFF